The clone carrying this T cell receptor beta chain was seen repeatedly, ten times or more. The source of the sample is a study of T cells after yellow fever vaccination. Universal primer sites and UMIs were introduced during 5'RACE template-switching synthesis of TCR cDNA. From the 5' RACE reads, TCRdb called clonotypes with MiXCR, one entry per CDR3 protein. Among about 320,000 distinct CDR3 sequences, 4% to 5.5% were seen once, and the ten largest hold 19%. Germline V lookup: CDR1 KGHSH, CDR2 LQKENI. The CDR3 contains 15 residues. With V trimmed by 5 bases and J by 4 bases, 7 bases remained unmatched.

The sample consisted of PBMCs, taken 15 days after the yellow fever booster vaccination. The sequence derives from a man between 18 and 35 years old who received the YFV17D yellow fever vaccine. The rearrangement links TRBV18 to TRBJ2-2; 7 nucleotides align to TRBD1. The CDR3 is CASSARTGLTGELFF. The CDR3 DNA follows: TGTGCCAGCTCAGCCAGGACAGGACTCACCGGGGAGCTGTTTTTT.